The text below deals with one T cell receptor (beta chain). Its antigen is still unknown. The protocol was immunoSEQ multiplex PCR, while the TCRdb copy is restricted to in-frame clones and leaves out a portion. The table lists fewer than 600,000 clones, 80% to 90% of them singletons. The sample originates from a study of Ad26.COV2.S vaccination and SARS-CoV-2 variants. Overall study: Donor was one of the participants in the Ad26.COV2.S arm of the COV1001 trial.

The germline V gene encodes CDR1 LNHDA and CDR2 SQIVND (reference sequence). This CDR3 is 15 amino acids long. V gave up 6 bases and J gave up 0 bases; unmatched junction bases: 5. Documented treatment: around 19 received Ad26.COV2.S at low or high dose, single or two shots; roughly five received placebo; per-sample allocation not given. Day 63 after the first vaccine or placebo injection was the time point for sampling. Overall study findings and caveats: Substantial breadth was reported for post-vaccination spike-specific CD8+ and CD4+ T cells.

The material was peripheral blood, obtained in a trial of Ad26.COV2.S vaccine versus placebo. The chain is built from TRBV19 and TRBJ2-1; 7 bases fit TRBD1. The TCR sequence derives from a person aged 18-65 years who received the Ad26.COV2.S COVID-19 vaccine or a placebo. The CDR3 sequence: CASRADRSSYNEQFF. For the CDR3, the DNA is TGTGCCAGTAGAGCGGACAGGAGCTCCTACAATGAGCAGTTCTTC.